One and the same sample provided the 18 T cell receptor beta chains below, sequenced in a study of CD8 T cells in ankylosing spondylitis. MiXCR was run by TCRdb on the 5' RACE reads, yielding one entry per CDR3 protein. The repertoire holds about 180,000 distinct CDR3 sequences, with approximately 9.9% as singletons. Sequences were obtained from blood, either unsorted or a sorted T cell fraction (not recorded which). These receptors all stem from a female donor with ankylosing spondylitis or in good health (not recorded which).

This sequence joins TRBV4-2 and TRBJ2-1, with 10 bases aligning to TRBD2. The CDR3 contains 15 residues. From germline, CDR1 is LGHNA and CDR2 YNFKEQ. The junction had 4 bases not matched to a gene; V was cut back by 1 base and J by 7 bases. CDR3 protein: CASSQVLAGENEQFF. DNA of the CDR3: TGTGCCAGCAGCCAAGTTCTAGCGGGAGAAAATGAGCAGTTCTTC.

This clonotype showed up just a few times. The CDR3 carries no conserved terminal phenylalanine or tryptophan, so it likely arises from a read error. No DNA is shown, since the ends of the CDR3 on it are uncertain; the CDR3 is the one TCRdb lists. The J gene is TRBJ2-1, the V gene TRBV5-5; the table's TRBD2 call for D was not verified on the DNA. CDR1 SGHKS and CDR2 YYEKEE come from the germline V gene (reference sequence). The CDR3 has 14 amino acids, counting both end residues. The CDR3 reads CASSLLTSGSSDHL.

This rearrangement joins TRBV4-1 to TRBJ1-1; D remains ambiguous. Trimming left V 4 bases short and J 1 base short, with 10 bases between. This CDR3 comprises 14 residues. Germline V gives CDR1 MGHRA, CDR2 YSYEKL. The CDR3 reads CASSLTRGNTEAFF. DNA of the CDR3: TGCGCCAGCAGCCTCACGCGGGGGAACACTGAAGCTTTCTTT.

This chain connects TRBV28 to TRBJ2-1; the D is unclear. The CDR3 has 12 amino acids. Germline V gene lookup returns CDR1 MDHEN and CDR2 SYDVKM. Trimming left V 4 bases short and J 7 bases short, with 8 bases between. The CDR3 is CASSYALNEQFF. The CDR3 coding sequence is TGTGCCAGCAGTTACGCATTGAATGAGCAGTTCTTC. Drawing the rest from reference TRBV28 and TRBJ2-1, the complete variable domain is DVKVTQSSRYLVKRTGEKVFLECVQDMDHENMFWYRQDPGLGLRLIYFSYDVKMKEKGDIPEGYSVSREKKERFSLILESASTNQTSMYLCASSYALNEQFFGPGTRLTVL.

This clonotype was counted between two and nine times. The gene calls are TRBV12-3 or TRBV12-4 and TRBJ2-1; the match to TRBD2 covers 16 bases. The CDR3 loop spans 16 amino acids. V lost 6 bases and J lost 9; bases outside the gene matches: 8. DNA for the CDR3: TGTGCCAGCAGCCCTCCGGGACTAGCGGGAGGGGGTGAGCAGTTCTTC. Translation gives CASSPPGLAGGGEQFF.

This clonotype was picked up a small number of times. The rearrangement links TRBV4-1 to TRBJ2-1; D is possibly TRBD2 (6 bases). Trimming shortened V by 3 bases and J by 3 bases, and 6 bases separated the two germline ends. The CDR3 sequence is 13 residues long. Germline V gene data show CDR1 as MGHRA and CDR2 as YSYEKL. This CDR3 reads CASSQEGYNEQFF. CDR3 nucleotides: TGCGCCAGCAGCCAGGAGGGCTACAATGAGCAGTTCTTC.

This clonotype was detected a few times. The genes are TRBV21-1 and TRBJ2-1; the listed D gene, TRBD2, was not tested against the DNA. TRBV21-1 is an annotated pseudogene. The CDR3 covers 15 residues. The CDR3: CASSKEASVNNEQFF. CDR3 bases: TGTGCCAGCAGCAAAGAAGCTAGCGTGAACAATGAGCAGTTCTTC.

This chain joins TRBV6-1 and TRBJ1-2; the D is unclear. Germline assignment: CDR1 MNHNS and CDR2 SASEGT. The CDR3 contains 13 residues. Trimming removed 1 base at V and 4 bases at J, with 7 bases between. The CDR3 reads CASSEGSAYGYTF. DNA for the CDR3: TGTGCCAGCAGTGAAGGGTCGGCCTATGGCTACACCTTC.

This clonotype was detected only a few times. The gene calls are TRBV6-2 or TRBV6-3 and TRBJ2-1, with D possibly TRBD2 on 6 matching bases. This CDR3 has 17 amino acids. CDR1 is MNHEY and CDR2 is SVGEGT in the germline V gene. The ends were cut back, 0 bases at V and 7 bases at J, with 19 bases in the middle. The CDR3 region has the DNA TGTGCCAGCAGTTACTCTTATCAACCTGGTGGGGGGAATGAGCAGTTCTTC. Translation: CASSYSYQPGGGNEQFF.

V usage is TRBV20-1 and J usage is TRBJ2-5, with D perhaps TRBD1 (5 bases). The germline gives CDR1 DFQATT, CDR2 SNEGSKA (reference sequence). V gave up 3 bases and J gave up 3 bases, with 17 bases separating them. CDR3 length equals 15 residues. CDR3 in amino acids: CSARVPRGAEETQYF. The CDR3, as DNA: TGCAGTGCTAGGGTACCGCGTGGGGCCGAAGAGACCCAGTACTTC.

There are a few counts of this clonotype. The rearrangement links TRBV19 to TRBJ2-7; 11 bases are a match to TRBD1. From germline, CDR1 is LNHDA and CDR2 SQIVND (reference sequence). J gave up 0 bases and V 6 bases, and 4 bases lay outside the gene matches. The CDR3 length is 15 residues. The CDR3, as DNA: TGTGCCAGTAGACCCGGACAGGGGGCCTCCTACGAGCAGTACTTC. The encoded protein is CASRPGQGASYEQYF.

The rearrangement uses TRBV19 and TRBJ1-1, with D hard to call. The germline V and J ends were trimmed by 5 bases and 3 bases, with 4 bases remaining between them. This CDR3 has 11 residues. The germline CDR1 and CDR2 sequences are LNHDA and SQIVND (reference sequence). The CDR3 here is CASSGYTEAFF. The DNA of the CDR3 is TGTGCCAGTAGTGGGTACACTGAAGCTTTCTTT.

This clonotype occurred a few times. The chain couples TRBV11-2 to TRBJ1-1, with D possibly being TRBD1 (5 bases). This CDR3 has 15 residues. Germline values: CDR1 SGHAT, CDR2 FQNNGV. V was trimmed by 1 base and J by 6 bases, leaving 15 bases between them. The DNA for the CDR3 is TGTGCCAGCAGCTTAGGGCGTCAGGGCGGTCCTGAAGCTTTCTTT. This codes for CASSLGRQGGPEAFF.

This clonotype was seen at least ten times. The chain links TRBV28 to TRBJ2-3; 8 bases are a match to TRBD1. The length of the CDR3 is 16 residues. In germline, CDR1 is MDHEN, CDR2 SYDVKM. J lost 5 bases, V lost 3 bases, and 10 bases had no gene match. CDR3 sequence reads: CASSLVPSTGGDTQYF. CDR3 nucleotides: TGTGCCAGCAGTTTGGTCCCAAGTACAGGGGGAGATACGCAGTATTTT.

Of note for this clonotype: Because the CDR3 is missing its conserved closing phenylalanine or tryptophan, this is likely a read error. The chain carries TRBV7-6 and TRBJ2-1; 12 bases align to TRBD2. The length of the CDR3 is 17 residues. Losses at the gene ends were 2 bases for V and 9 bases for J; bases not matched to a gene: 11. CDR1 SGHVS and CDR2 FNYEAQ come from the germline V gene. The CDR3 reads CASSLTPASGGGVEQFL. In DNA, the CDR3 is TGTGCCAGCAGCTTAACCCCGGCTAGCGGGGGGGGAGTTGAGCAGTTCCTC.

This clonotype appeared a few times. This sequence joins TRBV28 and TRBJ2-1, with D unclear. Germline loops: CDR1 MDHEN, CDR2 SYDVKM. The length of the CDR3 is 12 residues. Trimming stripped 9 bases from V and 0 bases from J, with 6 bases between. The CDR3 sequence: CASSRSYNEQFF. The CDR3 DNA reads as TGTGCCAGTAGCCGCTCCTACAATGAGCAGTTCTTC.

The rearrangement joins TRBV4-1 to TRBJ2-7, with D possibly matching TRBD2 (6 bases). The germline CDR1 and CDR2 sequences are MGHRA and YSYEKL. This CDR3 is 15 amino acids long. Trimming took off 2 bases at V and 2 bases at J, with 13 bases between the two ends. This CDR3 is CASSQQGLPTYEQYF. CDR3 nucleotide sequence: TGCGCCAGCAGCCAACAGGGACTCCCAACCTACGAGCAGTACTTC.

This clonotype was seen many times. This sequence joins TRBV29-1 and TRBJ2-2, with D perhaps TRBD2 (5 bases). This CDR3 region has 13 residues. Trimming shortened V by 3 bases and J by 7 bases, and 12 bases separated the two germline ends. CDR1 and CDR2 from the germline V gene are SQVTM and ANQGSEA. The CDR3 nucleotides are TGCAGCGTTGAGATGGAGGTCGGCGGGGAGCTGTTTTTT. This encodes CSVEMEVGGELFF.